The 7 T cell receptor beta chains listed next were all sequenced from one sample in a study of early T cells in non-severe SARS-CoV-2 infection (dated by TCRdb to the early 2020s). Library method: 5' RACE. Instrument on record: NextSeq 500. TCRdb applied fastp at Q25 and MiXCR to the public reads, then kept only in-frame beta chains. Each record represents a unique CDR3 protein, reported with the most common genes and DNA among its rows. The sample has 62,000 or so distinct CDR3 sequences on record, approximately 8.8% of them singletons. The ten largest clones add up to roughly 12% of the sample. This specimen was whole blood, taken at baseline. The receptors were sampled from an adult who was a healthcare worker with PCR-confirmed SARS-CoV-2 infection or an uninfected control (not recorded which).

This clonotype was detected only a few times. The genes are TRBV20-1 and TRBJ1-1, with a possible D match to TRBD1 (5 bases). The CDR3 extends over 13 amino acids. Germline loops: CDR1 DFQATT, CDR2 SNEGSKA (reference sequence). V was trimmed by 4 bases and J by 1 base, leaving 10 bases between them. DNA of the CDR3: TGCAGTGCTATCCTGACAGCGAACACTGAAGCTTTCTTT. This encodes CSAILTANTEAFF.

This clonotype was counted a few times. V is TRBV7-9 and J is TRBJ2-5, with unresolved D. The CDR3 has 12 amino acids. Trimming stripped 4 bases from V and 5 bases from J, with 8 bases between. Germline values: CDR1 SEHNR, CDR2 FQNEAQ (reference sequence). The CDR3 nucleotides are TGTGCCAGCAGCTACCATGTCGAGACCCAGTACTTC. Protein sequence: CASSYHVETQYF.

The CDR3 coding sequence is TGTGCCAGCATCACAAGCCCCTACAATGAGCAGTTCTTC. Residues: CASITSPYNEQFF. V is TRBV30 and J is TRBJ2-1; D is ambiguous. Trimming took 8 bases from V and 2 from J, leaving 13 bases between them. Germline lookup yields CDR1 GTSNPN and CDR2 SVGIG (reference sequence). The CDR3 is made up of 13 amino acids. Full variable domain (missing parts from reference TRBV30 and TRBJ2-1): SQTIHQWPATLVQPVGSPLSLECTVEGTSNPNLYWYRQAAGRGLQLLFYSVGIGQISSEVPQNLSASRPQDRQFILSSKKLLLSDSGFYLCASITSPYNEQFFGPGTRLTVL.

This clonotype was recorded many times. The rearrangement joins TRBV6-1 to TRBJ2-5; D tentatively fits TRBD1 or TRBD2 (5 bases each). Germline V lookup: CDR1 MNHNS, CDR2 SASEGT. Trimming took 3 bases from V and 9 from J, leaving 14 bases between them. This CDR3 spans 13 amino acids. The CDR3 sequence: CASSEGHGGAQYF. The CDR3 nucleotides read TGTGCCAGCAGTGAGGGCCATGGGGGAGCCCAGTACTTC.

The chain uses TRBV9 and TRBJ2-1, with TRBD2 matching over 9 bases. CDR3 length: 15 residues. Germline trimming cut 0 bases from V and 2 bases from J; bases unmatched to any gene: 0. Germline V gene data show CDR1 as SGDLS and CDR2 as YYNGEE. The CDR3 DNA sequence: TGTGCCAGCAGCGTAGGGACTAGCGCCTACAATGAGCAGTTCTTC. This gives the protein CASSVGTSAYNEQFF. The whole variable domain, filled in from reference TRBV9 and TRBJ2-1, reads DSGVTQTPKHLITATGQRVTLRCSPRSGDLSVYWYQQSLDQGLQFLIQYYNGEERAKGNILERFSAQQFPDLHSELNLSSLELGDSALYFCASSVGTSAYNEQFFGPGTRLTVL.

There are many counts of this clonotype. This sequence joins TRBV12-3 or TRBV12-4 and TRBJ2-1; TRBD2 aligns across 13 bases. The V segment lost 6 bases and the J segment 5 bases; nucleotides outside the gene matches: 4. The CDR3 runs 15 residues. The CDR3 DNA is TGTGCCAGCAGGCCCGGGACTAGCGGGAACAATGAGCAGTTCTTC. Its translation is CASRPGTSGNNEQFF.

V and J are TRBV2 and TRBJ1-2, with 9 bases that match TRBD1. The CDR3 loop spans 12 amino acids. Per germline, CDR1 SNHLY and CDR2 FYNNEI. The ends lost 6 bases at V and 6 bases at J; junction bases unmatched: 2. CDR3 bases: TGTGCCAGCAGGGACAGGGGAAATGGCTACACCTTC. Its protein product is CASRDRGNGYTF. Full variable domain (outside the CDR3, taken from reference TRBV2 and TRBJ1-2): EPEVTQTPSHQVTQMGQEVILRCVPISNHLYFYWYRQILGQKVEFLVSFYNNEISEKSEIFDDQFSVERPDGSNFTLKIRSTKLEDSAMYFCASRDRGNGYTFGSGTRLTVV.